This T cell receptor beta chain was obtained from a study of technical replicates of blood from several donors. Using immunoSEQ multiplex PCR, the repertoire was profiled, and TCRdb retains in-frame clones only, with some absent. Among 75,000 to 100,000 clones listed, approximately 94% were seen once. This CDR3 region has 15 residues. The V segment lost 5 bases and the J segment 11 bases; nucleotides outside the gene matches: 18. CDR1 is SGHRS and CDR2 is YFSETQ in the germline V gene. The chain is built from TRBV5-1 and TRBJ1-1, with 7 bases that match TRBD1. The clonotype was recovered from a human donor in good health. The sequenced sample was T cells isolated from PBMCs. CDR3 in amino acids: CASSPKVGTAQEAFF. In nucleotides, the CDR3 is TGCGCCAGCAGTCCCAAGGTTGGGACAGCCCAGGAGGCTTTCTTT.